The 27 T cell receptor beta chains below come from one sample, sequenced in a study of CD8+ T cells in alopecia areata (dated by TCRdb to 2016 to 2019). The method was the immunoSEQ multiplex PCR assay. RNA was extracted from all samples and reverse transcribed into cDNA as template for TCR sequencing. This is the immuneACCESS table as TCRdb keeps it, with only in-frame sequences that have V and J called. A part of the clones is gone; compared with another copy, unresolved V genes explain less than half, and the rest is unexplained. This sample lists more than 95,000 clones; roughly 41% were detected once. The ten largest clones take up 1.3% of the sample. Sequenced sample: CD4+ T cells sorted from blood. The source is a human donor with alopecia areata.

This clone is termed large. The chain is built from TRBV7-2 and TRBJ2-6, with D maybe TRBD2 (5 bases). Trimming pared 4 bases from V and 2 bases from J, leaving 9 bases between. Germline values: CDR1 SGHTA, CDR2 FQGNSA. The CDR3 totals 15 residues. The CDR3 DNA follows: TGTGCCAGCAGCTATCGGGGTGCTGGGGCCAACGTCCTGACTTTC. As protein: CASSYRGAGANVLTF.

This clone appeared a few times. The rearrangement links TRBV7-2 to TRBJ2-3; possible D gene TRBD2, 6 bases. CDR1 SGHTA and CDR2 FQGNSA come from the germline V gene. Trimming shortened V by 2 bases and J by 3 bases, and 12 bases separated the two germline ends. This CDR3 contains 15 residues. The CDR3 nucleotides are TGTGCCAGCAGCTTAAGGAAGCGGGCGACAGATACGCAGTATTTT. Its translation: CASSLRKRATDTQYF.

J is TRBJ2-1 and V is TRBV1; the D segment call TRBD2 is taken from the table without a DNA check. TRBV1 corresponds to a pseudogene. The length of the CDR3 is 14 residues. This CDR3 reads CTSSQGVAENEQFF. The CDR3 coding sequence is TGCACCAGCAGCCAAGGAGTAGCGGAAAATGAGCAGTTCTTC.

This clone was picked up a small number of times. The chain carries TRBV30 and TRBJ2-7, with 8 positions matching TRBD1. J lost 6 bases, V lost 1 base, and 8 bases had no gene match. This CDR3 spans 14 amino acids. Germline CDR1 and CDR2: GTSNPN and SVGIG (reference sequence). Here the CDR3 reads CAWSAGQGAGEQYF. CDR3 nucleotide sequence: TGTGCCTGGAGTGCGGGTCAGGGGGCGGGCGAGCAGTACTTC.

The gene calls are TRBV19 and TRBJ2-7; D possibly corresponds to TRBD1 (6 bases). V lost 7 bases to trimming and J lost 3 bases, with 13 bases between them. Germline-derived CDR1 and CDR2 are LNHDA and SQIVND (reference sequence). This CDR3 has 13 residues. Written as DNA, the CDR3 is TGTGCCAGTAATCCGACAGGAAACTACGAGCAGTACTTC. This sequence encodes CASNPTGNYEQYF.

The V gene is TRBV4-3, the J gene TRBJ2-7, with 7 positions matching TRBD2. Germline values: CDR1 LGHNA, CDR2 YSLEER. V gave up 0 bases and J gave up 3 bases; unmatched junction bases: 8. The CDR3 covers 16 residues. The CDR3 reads CASSQDAGDLGYEQYF. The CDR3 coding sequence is TGCGCCAGCAGCCAAGATGCGGGGGACTTGGGCTACGAGCAGTACTTC.

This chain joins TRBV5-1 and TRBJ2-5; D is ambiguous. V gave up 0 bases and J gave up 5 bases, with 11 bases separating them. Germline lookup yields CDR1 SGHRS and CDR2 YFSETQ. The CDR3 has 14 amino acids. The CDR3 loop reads CASSLVSSEETQYF. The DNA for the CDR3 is TGCGCCAGCAGCTTGGTGTCTAGTGAGGAGACCCAGTACTTC.

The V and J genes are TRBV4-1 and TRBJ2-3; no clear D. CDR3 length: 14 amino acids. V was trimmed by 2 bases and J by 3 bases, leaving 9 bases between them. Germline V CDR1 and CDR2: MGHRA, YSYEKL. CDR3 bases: TGCGCCAGCAGCCAATTTCTGCCAACAGATACGCAGTATTTT. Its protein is CASSQFLPTDTQYF.

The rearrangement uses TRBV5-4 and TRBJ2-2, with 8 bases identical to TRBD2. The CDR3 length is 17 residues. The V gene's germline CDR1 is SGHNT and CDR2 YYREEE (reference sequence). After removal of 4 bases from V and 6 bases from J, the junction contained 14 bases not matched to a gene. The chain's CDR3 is CASSGWGLGVTAGELFF. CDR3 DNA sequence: TGTGCCAGCAGCGGTTGGGGACTAGGCGTTACGGCCGGGGAGCTGTTTTTT.

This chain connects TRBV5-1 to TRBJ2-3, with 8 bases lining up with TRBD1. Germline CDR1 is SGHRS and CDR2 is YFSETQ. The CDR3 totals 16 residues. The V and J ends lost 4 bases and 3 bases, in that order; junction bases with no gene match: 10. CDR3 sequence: CASSPRQGLGTDTQYF. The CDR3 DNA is TGCGCCAGCAGCCCGAGACAGGGGTTAGGGACAGATACGCAGTATTTT.

The CDR3 here is CASSLMGQGRNEQFF. The CDR3 bases are TGTGCCAGCAGCTTAATGGGACAGGGACGCAATGAGCAGTTCTTC. This rearrangement joins TRBV7-2 to TRBJ2-7; 9 bases line up with TRBD1. The DNA end favors TRBJ2-1, so the J call may be wrong. This CDR3 is 15 amino acids long. Per germline, CDR1 SGHTA and CDR2 FQGNSA.

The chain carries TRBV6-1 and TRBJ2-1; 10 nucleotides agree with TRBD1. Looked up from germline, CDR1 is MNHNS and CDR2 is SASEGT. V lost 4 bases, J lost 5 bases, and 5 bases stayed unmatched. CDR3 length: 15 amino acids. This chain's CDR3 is CASSGQGQGNNEQFF. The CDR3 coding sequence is TGTGCCAGCAGTGGGCAGGGACAGGGGAACAATGAGCAGTTCTTC.

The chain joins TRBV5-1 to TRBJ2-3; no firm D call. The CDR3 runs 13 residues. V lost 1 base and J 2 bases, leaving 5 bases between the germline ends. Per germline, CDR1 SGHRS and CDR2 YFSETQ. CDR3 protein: CASSLKVTDTQYF. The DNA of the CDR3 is TGCGCCAGCAGCTTGAAGGTCACAGATACGCAGTATTTT.

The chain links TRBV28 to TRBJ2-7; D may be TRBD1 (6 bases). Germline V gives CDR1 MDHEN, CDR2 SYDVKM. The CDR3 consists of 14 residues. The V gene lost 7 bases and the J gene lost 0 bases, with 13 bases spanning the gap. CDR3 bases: TGTGCCAGCACCGTCCTCAGGGGCTCCTACGAGCAGTACTTC. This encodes CASTVLRGSYEQYF.

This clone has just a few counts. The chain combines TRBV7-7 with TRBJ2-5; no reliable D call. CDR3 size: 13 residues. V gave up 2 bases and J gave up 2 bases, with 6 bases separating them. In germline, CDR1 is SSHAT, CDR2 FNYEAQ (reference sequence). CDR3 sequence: CASSLLQQETQYF. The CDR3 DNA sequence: TGTGCCAGCAGCTTACTACAGCAAGAGACCCAGTACTTC.

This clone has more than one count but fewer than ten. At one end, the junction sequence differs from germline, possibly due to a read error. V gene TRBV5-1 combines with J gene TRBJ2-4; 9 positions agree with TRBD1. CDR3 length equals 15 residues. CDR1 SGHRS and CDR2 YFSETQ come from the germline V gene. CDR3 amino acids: CASSLEFGTGYPQGF. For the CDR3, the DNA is TGCGCCAGCAGCTTGGAGTTTGGGACAGGGTATCCCCAGGGGTTC. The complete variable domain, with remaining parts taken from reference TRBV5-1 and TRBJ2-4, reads KAGVTQTPRYLIKTRGQQVTLSCSPISGHRSVSWYQQTPGQGLQFLFEYFSETQRNKGNFPGRFSGRQFSNSRSEMNVSTLELGDSALYLCASSLEFGTGYPQGFGAGTRLSVL.

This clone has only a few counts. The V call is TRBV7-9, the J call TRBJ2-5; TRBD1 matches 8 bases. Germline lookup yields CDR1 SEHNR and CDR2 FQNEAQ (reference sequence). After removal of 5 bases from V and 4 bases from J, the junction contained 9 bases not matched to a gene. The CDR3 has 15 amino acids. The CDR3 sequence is CASSLRTGPGETQYF. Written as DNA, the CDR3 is TGTGCCAGCAGCCTTCGGACAGGGCCTGGAGAGACCCAGTACTTC.

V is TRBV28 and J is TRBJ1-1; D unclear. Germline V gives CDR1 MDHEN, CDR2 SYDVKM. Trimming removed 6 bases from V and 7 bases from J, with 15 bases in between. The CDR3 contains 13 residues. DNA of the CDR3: TGTGCCAGCAGGCCTTCCCGGCCAAATGAAGCTTTCTTT. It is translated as CASRPSRPNEAFF.

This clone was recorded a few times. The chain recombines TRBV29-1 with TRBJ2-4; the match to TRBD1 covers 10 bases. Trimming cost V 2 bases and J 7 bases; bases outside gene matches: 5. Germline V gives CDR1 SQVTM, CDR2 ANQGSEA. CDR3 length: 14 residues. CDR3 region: CSVEMGQGTNIQYF. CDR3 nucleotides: TGCAGCGTTGAAATGGGACAGGGGACGAACATTCAGTACTTC.

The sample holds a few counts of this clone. The CDR3: CASSRGASAEKLFF. Written as DNA, the CDR3 is TGTGCCAGTAGTAGGGGGGCTTCGGCTGAAAAACTGTTTTTT. This chain links TRBV19 with TRBJ1-4; possibly TRBD1 for D (6 bases). Deletions cut 4 bases from V and 7 bases from J, with 13 bases between. Germline V lookup: CDR1 LNHDA, CDR2 SQIVND (reference sequence). The CDR3 runs to 14 residues.

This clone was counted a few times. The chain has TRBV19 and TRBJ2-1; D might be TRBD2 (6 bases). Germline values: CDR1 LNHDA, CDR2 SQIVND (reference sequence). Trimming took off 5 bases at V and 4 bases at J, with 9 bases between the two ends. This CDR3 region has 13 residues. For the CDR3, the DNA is TGTGCCAGTAGTGTCGGGAGATACAATGAGCAGTTCTTC. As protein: CASSVGRYNEQFF.

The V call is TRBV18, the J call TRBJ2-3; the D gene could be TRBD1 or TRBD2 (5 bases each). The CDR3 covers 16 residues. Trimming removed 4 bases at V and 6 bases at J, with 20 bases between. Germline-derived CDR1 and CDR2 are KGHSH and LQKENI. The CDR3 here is CASSLGGPGTGDTQYF. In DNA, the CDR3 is TGTGCCAGCTCACTTGGCGGACCCGGGACCGGGGATACGCAGTATTTT.

The CDR3 sequence: CASSVVYRNNNSPLHF. CDR3 coding DNA: TGTGCCAGCAGTGTCGTGTACAGGAATAATAATTCACCCCTCCACTTT. The rearrangement joins TRBV2 to TRBJ1-6, with a tentative D call TRBD1 (5 bases). Germline-derived CDR1 and CDR2 are SNHLY and FYNNEI. This CDR3 is 16 amino acids long. V dropped 4 bases and J dropped 5 bases, with 15 bases sitting between them.

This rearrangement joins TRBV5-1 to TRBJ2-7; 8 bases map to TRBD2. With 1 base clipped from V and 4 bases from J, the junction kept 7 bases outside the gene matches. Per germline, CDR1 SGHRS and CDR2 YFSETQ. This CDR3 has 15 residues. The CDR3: CASSLFPGGPYEQYF. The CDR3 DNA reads TGCGCCAGCAGCTTGTTCCCGGGAGGGCCGTACGAGCAGTACTTC.

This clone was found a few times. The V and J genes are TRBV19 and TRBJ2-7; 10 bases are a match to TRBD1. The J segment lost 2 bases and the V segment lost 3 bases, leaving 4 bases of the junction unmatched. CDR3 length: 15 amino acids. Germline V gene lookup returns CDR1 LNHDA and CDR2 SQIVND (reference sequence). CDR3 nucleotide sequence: TGTGCCAGTAGTATGTCGGGACAGGGGACCTACGAGCAGTACTTC. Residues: CASSMSGQGTYEQYF.

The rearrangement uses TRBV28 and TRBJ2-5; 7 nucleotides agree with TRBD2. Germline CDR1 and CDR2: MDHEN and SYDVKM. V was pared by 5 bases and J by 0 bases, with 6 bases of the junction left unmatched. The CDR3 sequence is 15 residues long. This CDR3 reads CASSPLREYQETQYF. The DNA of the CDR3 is TGTGCCAGCAGTCCTCTGCGGGAGTACCAAGAGACCCAGTACTTC.

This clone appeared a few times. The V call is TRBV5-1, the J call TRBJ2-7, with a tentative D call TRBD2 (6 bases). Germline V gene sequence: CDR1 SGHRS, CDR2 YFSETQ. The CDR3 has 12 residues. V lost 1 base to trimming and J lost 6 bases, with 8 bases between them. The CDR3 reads CASSLTSREQYF. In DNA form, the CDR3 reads TGCGCCAGCAGCTTGACTAGCCGCGAGCAGTACTTC.